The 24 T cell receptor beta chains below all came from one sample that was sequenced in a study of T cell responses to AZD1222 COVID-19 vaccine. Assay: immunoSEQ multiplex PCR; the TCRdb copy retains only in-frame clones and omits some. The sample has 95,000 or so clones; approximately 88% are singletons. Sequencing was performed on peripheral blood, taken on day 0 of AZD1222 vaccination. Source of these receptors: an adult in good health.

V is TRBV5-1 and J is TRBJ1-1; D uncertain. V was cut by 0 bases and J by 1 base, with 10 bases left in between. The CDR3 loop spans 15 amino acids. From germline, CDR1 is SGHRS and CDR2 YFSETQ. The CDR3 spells CASSLEAGPNTEAFF. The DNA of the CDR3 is TGCGCCAGCAGCTTGGAGGCAGGTCCGAACACTGAAGCTTTCTTT.

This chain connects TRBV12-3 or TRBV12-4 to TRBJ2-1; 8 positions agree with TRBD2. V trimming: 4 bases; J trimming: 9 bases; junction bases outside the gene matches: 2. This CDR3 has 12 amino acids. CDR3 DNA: TGTGCCAGCAGTTCCCTAGCGGGTGAGCAGTTCTTC. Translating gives CASSSLAGEQFF.

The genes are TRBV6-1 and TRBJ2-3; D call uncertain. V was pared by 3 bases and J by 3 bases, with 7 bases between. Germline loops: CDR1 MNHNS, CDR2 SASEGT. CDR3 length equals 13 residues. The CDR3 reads CASSEQMTDTQYF. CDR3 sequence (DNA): TGTGCCAGCAGTGAGCAGATGACAGATACGCAGTATTTT.

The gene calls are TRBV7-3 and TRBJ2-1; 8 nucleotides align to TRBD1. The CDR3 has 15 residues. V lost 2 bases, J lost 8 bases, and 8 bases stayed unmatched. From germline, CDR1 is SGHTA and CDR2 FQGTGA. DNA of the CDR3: TGTGCCAGCAGCTTAGGGGCAGGGGGCTTAGATGAGCAGTTCTTC. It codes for CASSLGAGGLDEQFF.

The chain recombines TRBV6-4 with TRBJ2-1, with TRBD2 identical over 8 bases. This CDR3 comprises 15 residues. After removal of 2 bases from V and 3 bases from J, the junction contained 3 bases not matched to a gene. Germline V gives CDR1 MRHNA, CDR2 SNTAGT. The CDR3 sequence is CASSDVGGDYNEQFF. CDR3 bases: TGTGCCAGCAGTGACGTCGGGGGGGACTACAATGAGCAGTTCTTC.

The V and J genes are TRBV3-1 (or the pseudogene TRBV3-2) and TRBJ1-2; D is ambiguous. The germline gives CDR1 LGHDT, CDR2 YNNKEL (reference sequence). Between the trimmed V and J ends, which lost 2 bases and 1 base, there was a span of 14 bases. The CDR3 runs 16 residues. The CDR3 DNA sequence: TGTGCCAGCAGCCAACGAAGCCGCCCGGATAACTATGGCTACACCTTC. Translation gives CASSQRSRPDNYGYTF.

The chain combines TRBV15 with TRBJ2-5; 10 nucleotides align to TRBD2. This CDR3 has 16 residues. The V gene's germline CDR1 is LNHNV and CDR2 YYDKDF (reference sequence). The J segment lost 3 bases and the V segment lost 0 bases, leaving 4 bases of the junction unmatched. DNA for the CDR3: TGTGCCACCAGCAGAGATGGGCTAGCGGGGGAAGAGACCCAGTACTTC. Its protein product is CATSRDGLAGEETQYF.

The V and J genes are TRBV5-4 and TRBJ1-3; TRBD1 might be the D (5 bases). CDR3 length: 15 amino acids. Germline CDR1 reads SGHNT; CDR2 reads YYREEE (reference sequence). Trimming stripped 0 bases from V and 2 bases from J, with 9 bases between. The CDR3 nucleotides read TGTGCCAGCAGCTTGGACGGGGCCGCTGGAAACACCATATATTTT. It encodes CASSLDGAAGNTIYF.

The CDR3 here is CASRDSVNTEAFF. The CDR3 DNA follows: TGTGCCAGCAGGGACTCAGTGAACACTGAAGCTTTCTTT. The chain has TRBV11-2 and TRBJ1-1; D not certain. The CDR3 extends over 13 amino acids. Trimming took off 6 bases at V and 0 bases at J, with 8 bases between the two ends. Germline V gives CDR1 SGHAT, CDR2 FQNNGV.

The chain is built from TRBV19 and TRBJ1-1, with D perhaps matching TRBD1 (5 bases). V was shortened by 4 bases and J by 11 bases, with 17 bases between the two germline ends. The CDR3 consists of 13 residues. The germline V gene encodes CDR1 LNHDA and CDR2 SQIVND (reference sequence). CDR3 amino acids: CASSRLGLHSAFF. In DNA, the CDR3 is TGTGCCAGTAGTAGGCTGGGGCTACATAGCGCTTTCTTT.

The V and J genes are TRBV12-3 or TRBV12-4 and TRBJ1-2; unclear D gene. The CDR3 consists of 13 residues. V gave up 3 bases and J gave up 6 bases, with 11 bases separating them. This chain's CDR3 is CASSFSSADGYTF. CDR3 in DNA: TGTGCCAGCAGTTTCTCGTCAGCCGATGGCTACACCTTC.

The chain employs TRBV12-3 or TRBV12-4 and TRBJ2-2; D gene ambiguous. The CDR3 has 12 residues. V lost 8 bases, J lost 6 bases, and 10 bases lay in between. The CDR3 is CASSSHAGELFF. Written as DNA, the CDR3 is TGTGCCAGCTCTTCCCATGCCGGGGAGCTGTTTTTT.

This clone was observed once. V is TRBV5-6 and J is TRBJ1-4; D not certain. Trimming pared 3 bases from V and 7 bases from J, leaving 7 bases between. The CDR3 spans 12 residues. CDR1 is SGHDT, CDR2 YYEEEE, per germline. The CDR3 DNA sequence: TGTGCCAGCAGCTCCTGGTCTGAAAAACTGTTTTTT. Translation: CASSSWSEKLFF.

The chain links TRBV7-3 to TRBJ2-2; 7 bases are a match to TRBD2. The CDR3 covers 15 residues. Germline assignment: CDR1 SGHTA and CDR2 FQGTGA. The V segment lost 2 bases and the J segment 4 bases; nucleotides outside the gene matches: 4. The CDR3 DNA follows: TGTGCCAGCAGCTTATGGGAGGGGAGCACCGGGGAGCTGTTTTTT. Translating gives CASSLWEGSTGELFF.

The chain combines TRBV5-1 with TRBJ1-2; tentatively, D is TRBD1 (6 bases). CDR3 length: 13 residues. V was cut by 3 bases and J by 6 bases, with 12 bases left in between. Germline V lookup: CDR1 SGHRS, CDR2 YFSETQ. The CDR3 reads CASSSVAGDGYTF. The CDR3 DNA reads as TGCGCCAGCAGCTCGGTAGCAGGGGATGGCTACACCTTC.

Here the CDR3 reads CASSAWDSGNYNEQFF. The CDR3, as DNA: TGTGCCAGCAGTGCCTGGGACTCGGGGAATTACAATGAGCAGTTCTTC. The rearrangement uses TRBV6-1 and TRBJ2-1; maybe TRBD2 (6 bases). Germline-derived CDR1 and CDR2 are MNHNS and SASEGT. V lost 4 bases to trimming and J lost 4 bases, with 17 bases between them. The CDR3 covers 16 residues.

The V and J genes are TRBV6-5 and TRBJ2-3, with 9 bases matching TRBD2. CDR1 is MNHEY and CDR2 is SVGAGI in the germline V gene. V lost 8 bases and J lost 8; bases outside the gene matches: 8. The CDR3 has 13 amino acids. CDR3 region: CASAGGSVATQYF. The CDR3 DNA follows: TGTGCCAGCGCGGGGGGGTCTGTCGCTACGCAGTATTTT.

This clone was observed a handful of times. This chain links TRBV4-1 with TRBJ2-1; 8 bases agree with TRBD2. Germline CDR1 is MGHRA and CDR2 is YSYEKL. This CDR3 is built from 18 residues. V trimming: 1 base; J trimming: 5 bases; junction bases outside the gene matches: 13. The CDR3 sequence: CASSQVSPPAGVHNEQFF. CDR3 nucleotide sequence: TGCGCCAGCAGCCAAGTTAGCCCCCCAGCGGGGGTGCACAATGAGCAGTTCTTC.

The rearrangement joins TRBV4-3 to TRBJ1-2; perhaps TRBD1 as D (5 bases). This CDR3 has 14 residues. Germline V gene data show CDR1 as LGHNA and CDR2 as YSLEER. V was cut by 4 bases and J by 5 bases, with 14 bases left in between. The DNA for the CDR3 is TGCGCCAGCAGCCTAAGAGGGACGGCATATGGCTACACCTTC. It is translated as CASSLRGTAYGYTF.

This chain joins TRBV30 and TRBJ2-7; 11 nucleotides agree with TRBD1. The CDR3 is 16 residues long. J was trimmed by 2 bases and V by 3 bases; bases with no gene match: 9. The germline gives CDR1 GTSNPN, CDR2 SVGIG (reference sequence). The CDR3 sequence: CAWRAGTGGLTYEQYF. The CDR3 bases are TGTGCCTGGAGAGCCGGGACAGGGGGTTTGACCTACGAGCAGTACTTC. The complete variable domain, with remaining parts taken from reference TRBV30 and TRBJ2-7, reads SQTIHQWPATLVQPVGSPLSLECTVEGTSNPNLYWYRQAAGRGLQLLFYSVGIGQISSEVPQNLSASRPQDRQFILSSKKLLLSDSGFYLCAWRAGTGGLTYEQYFGPGTRLTVT.

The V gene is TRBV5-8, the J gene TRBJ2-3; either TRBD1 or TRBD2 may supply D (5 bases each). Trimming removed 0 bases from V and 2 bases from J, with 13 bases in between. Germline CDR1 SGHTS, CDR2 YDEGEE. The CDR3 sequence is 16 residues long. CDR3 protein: CASSLGLGTTTDTQYF. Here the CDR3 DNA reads TGTGCCAGCAGCTTGGGTCTCGGGACCACCACAGATACGCAGTATTTT.

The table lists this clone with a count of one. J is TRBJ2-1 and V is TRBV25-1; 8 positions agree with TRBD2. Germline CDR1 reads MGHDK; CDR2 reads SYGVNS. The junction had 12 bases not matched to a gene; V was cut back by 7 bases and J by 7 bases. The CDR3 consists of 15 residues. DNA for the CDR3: TGTGCCAGCACTGTTGATCGGGGGGGCCGAAATGAGCAGTTCTTC. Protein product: CASTVDRGGRNEQFF. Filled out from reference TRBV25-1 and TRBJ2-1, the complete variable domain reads EADIYQTPRYLVIGTGKKITLECSQTMGHDKMYWYQQDPGMELHLIHYSYGVNSTEKGDLSSESTVSRIRTEHFPLTLESARPSHTSQYLCASTVDRGGRNEQFFGPGTRLTVL.

CDR3 in amino acids: CSVESGVLVFF. The CDR3 nucleotides read TGCAGCGTTGAATCCGGTGTCTTGGTGTTTTTT. The chain links TRBV29-1 to TRBJ1-4; no clear D gene. Trimming removed 2 bases from V and 15 bases from J, with 13 bases in between. Germline V gene sequence: CDR1 SQVTM, CDR2 ANQGSEA. This CDR3 contains 11 residues. Looking up the rest from reference TRBV29-1 and TRBJ1-4 gives the full variable domain: SAVISQKPSRDICQRGTSLTIQCQVDSQVTMMFWYRQQPGQSLTLIATANQGSEATYESGFVIDKFPISRPNLTFSTLTVSNMSPEDSSIYLCSVESGVLVFFGSGTQLSVL.

The CDR3 reads CASSPRGGVTYEQYF. Here the CDR3 DNA reads TGCGCCAGCAGCCCCAGGGGCGGAGTAACCTACGAGCAGTACTTC. V gene TRBV4-1 combines with J gene TRBJ2-7; TRBD1 might be the D (6 bases). V lost 4 bases, J lost 2 bases, and 15 bases lay in between. The CDR3 totals 15 residues. The germline CDR1 and CDR2 sequences are MGHRA and YSYEKL.